The 3 T cell receptor beta chains below come from one sample, sequenced in a study of blood T cell repertoires in COVID-19. TCRdb keeps only in-frame clones here, not all; method: immunoSEQ multiplex PCR. The sample holds some 99,000 clones, more than 65% seen once. The material sequenced was peripheral blood. Receptors originate from an elderly woman with active or convalescent COVID-19.

The chain links TRBV27 to TRBJ2-3, with TRBD2 matching 15 bases. Germline CDR1 reads MNHEY; CDR2 reads SMNVEV (reference sequence). Losses at the gene ends were 6 bases for V and 0 bases for J; bases not matched to a gene: 19. The CDR3 runs to 22 residues. The CDR3 region is CASRRTGTSGRMRVPSTDTQYF. The CDR3 nucleotides are TGTGCCAGCAGGCGAACCGGGACTAGCGGGAGGATGAGGGTTCCTAGCACAGATACGCAGTATTTT.

The rearrangement uses TRBV4-1 and TRBJ2-5, with 10 bases aligning to TRBD2. After removal of 0 bases from V and 3 bases from J, the junction contained 7 bases not matched to a gene. The CDR3 is 17 residues long. Looked up from germline, CDR1 is MGHRA and CDR2 is YSYEKL. CDR3 protein: CASSQEIGSGRKETQYF. DNA of the CDR3: TGCGCCAGCAGCCAAGAAATTGGTAGCGGGAGGAAAGAGACCCAGTACTTC.

The rearrangement links TRBV9 to TRBJ2-2, with TRBD2 matching 11 bases. With 4 bases clipped from V and 4 bases from J, the junction kept 6 bases outside the gene matches. The V gene's germline CDR1 is SGDLS and CDR2 YYNGEE. This CDR3 comprises 16 residues. The CDR3 region is CASSPGLADLTGELFF. CDR3 DNA: TGTGCCAGCAGCCCGGGACTAGCGGACCTCACCGGGGAGCTGTTTTTT.